The sequence of this T cell receptor beta chain was determined in a study of T cells in Graves' hyperthyroidism and ophthalmopathy. Whole-study context: Prior to any treatment, at the point of initial diagnosis, peripheral blood was collected.

Clinical symptoms, serum thyroxine, TRAb, thyroid ultrasound and orbital computed tomography established diagnosis. PBMCs were sourced from 9 to 10 ml fresh peripheral blood. The sample holds many counts of this clonotype. Its specificity is unknown. RNA transcripts were the template for amplifying TCR beta CDR3 regions. The HTBI set primed first-round TCR CDR3 RT-PCR. TCRdb re-called the multiplex PCR reads with MiXCR, one entry per CDR3 protein. The data contain about 300,000 distinct CDR3 sequences, approximately 14% of them singletons. V was clipped by 2 bases and J by 6 bases, with 11 bases between them. The CDR3 consists of 13 residues. CDR1 is SNHLY and CDR2 is FYNNEI in the germline V gene. Study-wide results and limits: Blood also held most thyroid clonotypes expanded beyond 0.001.

V gene TRBV2 combines with J gene TRBJ2-7; D might be TRBD2 (5 bases). This TCR was sampled from a woman in her thirties or forties with Graves' hyperthyroidism. The sample consisted of blood. CDR3 in amino acids: CASSESLAGEQYF. CDR3 in DNA: TGTGCCAGCAGTGAAAGCCTAGCTGGCGAGCAGTACTTC.